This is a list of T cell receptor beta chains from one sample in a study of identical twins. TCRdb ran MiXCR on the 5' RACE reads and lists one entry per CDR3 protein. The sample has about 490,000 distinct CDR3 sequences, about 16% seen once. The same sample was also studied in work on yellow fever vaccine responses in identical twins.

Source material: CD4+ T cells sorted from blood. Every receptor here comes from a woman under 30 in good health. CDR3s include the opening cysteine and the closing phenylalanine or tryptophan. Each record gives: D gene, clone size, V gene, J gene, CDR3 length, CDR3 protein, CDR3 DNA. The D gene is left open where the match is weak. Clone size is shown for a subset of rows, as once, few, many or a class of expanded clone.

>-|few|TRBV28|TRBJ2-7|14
CASSGRDSSYEQYF
TGTGCCAGCTCAGGGAGGGACAGTTCCTACGAGCAGTACTTC
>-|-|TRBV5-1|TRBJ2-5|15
CASSLRGQNQETQYF
TGCGCCAGCAGCTTGCGGGGGCAAAACCAAGAGACCCAGTACTTC
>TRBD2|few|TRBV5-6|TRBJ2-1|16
CASSFRGVGGDNEQFF
TGTGCCAGCAGCTTCCGCGGTGTCGGGGGGGACAATGAGCAGTTCTTC
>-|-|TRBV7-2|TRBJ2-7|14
CASSLIPVSYEKYF
TGTGCCAGCAGCTTAATCCCGGTCTCCTACGAGAAGTACTTC
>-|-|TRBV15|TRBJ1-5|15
CATSREGGGNQPQHF
TGTGCCACCAGCAGAGAAGGAGGTGGCAATCAGCCCCAGCATTTT
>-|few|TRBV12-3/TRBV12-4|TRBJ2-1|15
CASTRTGSSYNEQFF
TGTGCCAGCACCCGGACGGGGAGCTCCTACAATGAGCAGTTCTTC
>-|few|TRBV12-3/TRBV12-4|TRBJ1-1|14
CASSSREMNTEAFF
TGTGCCAGCAGTTCTAGAGAAATGAACACTGAAGCTTTCTTT
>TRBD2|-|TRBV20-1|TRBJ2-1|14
CSARRLAGDNEQFF
TGCAGTGCTAGGAGGCTAGCGGGGGACAATGAGCAGTTCTTC
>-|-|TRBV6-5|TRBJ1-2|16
CASSYSNFPSKYGYTF
TGTGCCAGCAGTTACTCGAATTTTCCGAGCAAGTATGGCTACACCTTC
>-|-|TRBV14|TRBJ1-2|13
CASSQVPDRGYTF
TGTGCCAGCAGCCAAGTTCCAGATCGGGGCTACACCTTC
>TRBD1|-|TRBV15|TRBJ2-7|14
CATSRGDRSYEQYF
TGTGCCACCAGCAGAGGGGACAGATCCTACGAGCAGTACTTC
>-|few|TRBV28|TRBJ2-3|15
CASWRAGQGTDTQYF
TGTGCCTCCTGGAGAGCGGGCCAGGGCACAGATACGCAGTATTTT
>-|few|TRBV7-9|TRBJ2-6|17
CASRIQGTLSGANVLTF
TGTGCCAGCAGAATACAGGGAACCCTCTCTGGGGCCAACGTCCTGACTTTC
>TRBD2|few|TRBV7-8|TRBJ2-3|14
CASGTSGIVDTQYF
TGTGCCAGCGGGACTAGCGGGATTGTTGATACGCAGTATTTT
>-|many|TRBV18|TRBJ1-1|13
CASSTGMNTEAFF
TGTGCCAGCTCCACAGGGATGAACACTGAAGCTTTCTTT
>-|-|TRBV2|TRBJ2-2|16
CASSELPLGNTGELFF
TGTGCCAGCAGTGAACTCCCCTTGGGGAACACCGGGGAGCTGTTTTTT
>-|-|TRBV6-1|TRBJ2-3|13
CASIAAGTDTQYF
TGTGCCAGCATAGCGGCGGGGACAGATACGCAGTATTTT
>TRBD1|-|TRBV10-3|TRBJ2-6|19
CAISEFRTGRASGANVLTF
TGTGCCATCAGTGAGTTCCGGACAGGGCGTGCCTCTGGGGCCAACGTCCTGACTTTC
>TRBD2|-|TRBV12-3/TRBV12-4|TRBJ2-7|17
CASSLTSGSLPTYEQYF
TGTGCCAGCAGTTTAACTAGCGGGAGTCTCCCTACCTACGAGCAGTACTTC
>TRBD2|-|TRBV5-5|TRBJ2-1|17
CASSFTSGGVTNNEQFF
TGTGCCAGCAGCTTCACTAGCGGGGGGGTCACCAACAATGAGCAGTTCTTC
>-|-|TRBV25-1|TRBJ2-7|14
CASSPGLDEDEQYF
TGTGCCAGCAGCCCAGGGCTCGACGAGGACGAGCAGTACTTC
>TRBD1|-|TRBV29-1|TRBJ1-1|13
CSVGTGGNTEAFF
TGCAGCGTCGGGACAGGGGGAAACACTGAAGCTTTCTTT
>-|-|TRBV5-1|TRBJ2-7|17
CASSLFPGTISSYEQYF
TGCGCCAGCAGCTTGTTTCCCGGGACGATCAGCTCCTACGAGCAGTACTTC
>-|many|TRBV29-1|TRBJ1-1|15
CSVAGERILNTEAFF
TGCAGCGTTGCGGGGGAACGAATCTTGAACACTGAAGCTTTCTTT
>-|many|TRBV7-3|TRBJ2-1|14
CASSLGGSGNEQFF
TGTGCCAGCAGCTTAGGGGGGAGTGGTAATGAGCAGTTCTTC
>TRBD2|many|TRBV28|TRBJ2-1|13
CASSLAGGPLRFF
TGTGCCAGCAGTTTAGCGGGGGGGCCTTTACGGTTCTTC
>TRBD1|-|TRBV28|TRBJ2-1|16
CASSLLRDRDYNEQFF
TGTGCCAGCAGTTTATTGAGGGACAGGGATTACAATGAGCAGTTCTTC
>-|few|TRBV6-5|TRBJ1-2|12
CATGGINYGYTF
TGTGCCACCGGAGGGATCAACTATGGCTACACCTTC
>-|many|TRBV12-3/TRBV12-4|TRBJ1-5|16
CASSLEGGMSNQPQHF
TGTGCCAGCAGTTTGGAGGGAGGGATGTCAAATCAGCCCCAGCATTTT
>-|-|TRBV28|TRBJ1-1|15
CASSLGANMNTEAFF
TGTGCCAGCAGTTTAGGGGCAAACATGAACACTGAAGCTTTCTTT
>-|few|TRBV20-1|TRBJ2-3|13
CSARVAGIDTQYF
TGCAGTGCTAGAGTGGCGGGGATAGATACGCAGTATTTT
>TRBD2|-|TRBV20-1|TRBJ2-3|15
CSAGRGGPSTDTQYF
TGCAGTGCAGGTCGGGGAGGGCCTTCGACAGATACGCAGTATTTT
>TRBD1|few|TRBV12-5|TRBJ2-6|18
CASGRWDRAISGANVLTF
TGTGCTAGTGGCCGCTGGGACAGGGCCATTTCTGGGGCCAACGTCCTGACTTTC
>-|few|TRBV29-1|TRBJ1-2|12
CSVEGGANGYTF
TGCAGCGTTGAAGGGGGGGCGAATGGCTACACCTTC
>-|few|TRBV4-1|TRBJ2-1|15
CASSQGMGGGLEQFF
TGCGCCAGCAGCCAAGGAATGGGAGGGGGCCTTGAGCAGTTCTTC
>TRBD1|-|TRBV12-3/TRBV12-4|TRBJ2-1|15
CASSFRDRGDNEQFF
TGTGCCAGCAGTTTCCGGGACAGGGGAGACAATGAGCAGTTCTTC
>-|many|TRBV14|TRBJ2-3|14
CASSQSRGTDTQYF
TGTGCCAGCAGCCAAAGCAGGGGCACAGATACGCAGTATTTT
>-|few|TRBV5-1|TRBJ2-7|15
CASSADRDRTYEQYF
TGCGCCAGCAGCGCCGACCGGGACCGTACCTACGAGCAGTACTTC
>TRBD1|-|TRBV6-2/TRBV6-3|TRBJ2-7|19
CASSAPQWDRGNYSYEQYF
TGTGCCAGCAGTGCCCCACAATGGGACAGGGGCAACTATTCCTACGAGCAGTACTTC
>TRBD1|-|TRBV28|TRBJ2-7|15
CASSFLDRFTYELYF
TGTGCCAGCAGTTTCCTGGACAGGTTTACGTACGAGCTGTACTTC
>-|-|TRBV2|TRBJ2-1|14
CAKDPTDSYNEQFF
TGTGCCAAAGACCCGACGGATTCCTACAATGAGCAGTTCTTC
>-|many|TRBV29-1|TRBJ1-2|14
CSVPGSLGLGGYTF
TGCAGCGTTCCGGGGTCGTTGGGGTTGGGCGGCTACACCTTC
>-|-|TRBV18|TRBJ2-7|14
CASSPDRANSEQYF
TGTGCCAGCTCACCAGACCGGGCGAACTCCGAGCAGTACTTC
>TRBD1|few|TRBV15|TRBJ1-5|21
CATSRPETGTGAQYSNQPQHF
TGTGCCACCAGCAGACCAGAAACCGGGACAGGGGCCCAATATAGCAATCAGCCCCAGCATTTT
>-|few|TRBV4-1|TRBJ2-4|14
CASSQVGWQNIQYF
TGCGCCAGCAGCCAAGTCGGGTGGCAAAACATTCAGTACTTC
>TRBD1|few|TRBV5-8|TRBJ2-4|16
CASSWGGGTAENIQYF
TGTGCCAGCAGCTGGGGCGGTGGGACAGCGGAAAACATTCAGTACTTC